This T cell receptor beta chain was recorded in a study of PD-L1 blockade in urothelial cancer. Findings and caveats of the study: Improved survival was predicted by pretreatment blood TCR clonality below the median.

Turning to this clone: The antigen is unknown.

The data were produced by immunoSEQ multiplex PCR, yet TCRdb's version contains in-frame clones alone and is incomplete. This table holds fewer than 75,000 clones, around four fifths found once. Urothelial carcinoma in patients was locally advanced or metastatic. Specimen: PBMCs, collected around atezolizumab (anti-PD-L1) treatment. This TCR derives from a man between 70 and 80 years old with urothelial cancer.

Here the CDR3 DNA reads TGCGCCAGCAGCCCGGGGCAGGGGGAATTTGACACCATATATTTT. Residues: CASSPGQGEFDTIYF. This chain connects TRBV5-1 to TRBJ1-3, with TRBD1 matching over 7 bases. The germline gives CDR1 SGHRS, CDR2 YFSETQ. The CDR3 sequence is 15 residues long. The J segment lost 8 bases and the V segment lost 4 bases, leaving 12 bases of the junction unmatched. Based on the CDR3 plus reference TRBV5-1 and TRBJ1-3, the full variable domain is KAGVTQTPRYLIKTRGQQVTLSCSPISGHRSVSWYQQTPGQGLQFLFEYFSETQRNKGNFPGRFSGRQFSNSRSEMNVSTLELGDSALYLCASSPGQGEFDTIYFGEGSWLTVV.